This entry lists 22 T cell receptor beta chains sequenced from one sample in a study of T cell responses to AZD1222 COVID-19 vaccine. Here immunoSEQ multiplex PCR was the method, and the copy in TCRdb shows in-frame clones only, minus some. The sample yields about 190,000 clones, roughly 90% seen once. The sequences come from peripheral blood, collected on day 0 of AZD1222 vaccination. The receptors come from an adult in good health.

The chain recombines TRBV5-1 with TRBJ2-1; either TRBD1 or TRBD2 may supply D (6 bases each). Germline V gene lookup returns CDR1 SGHRS and CDR2 YFSETQ. V gave up 1 base and J gave up 0 bases, with 11 bases separating them. This CDR3 is 16 amino acids long. In DNA form, the CDR3 reads TGCGCCAGCAGCTTGTCGGGGGCCCGCTCCTACAATGAGCAGTTCTTC. It specifies CASSLSGARSYNEQFF. Combining the CDR3 with reference TRBV5-1 and TRBJ2-1 gives the whole variable domain KAGVTQTPRYLIKTRGQQVTLSCSPISGHRSVSWYQQTPGQGLQFLFEYFSETQRNKGNFPGRFSGRQFSNSRSEMNVSTLELGDSALYLCASSLSGARSYNEQFFGPGTRLTVL.

This chain joins TRBV19 and TRBJ2-1; 7 positions agree with TRBD2. Per the germline V gene, CDR1 is LNHDA and CDR2 is SQIVND (reference sequence). Trimming cost V 2 bases and J 5 bases; bases outside gene matches: 6. CDR3 length: 15 amino acids. The DNA of the CDR3 is TGTGCCAGTAGTATACGGGGCGGGGGTAACAATGAGCAGTTCTTC. It specifies CASSIRGGGNNEQFF.

The rearrangement uses TRBV10-3 and TRBJ1-2; TRBD1 aligns across 10 bases. Trimming took 6 bases from V and 7 from J; bases not matched to a gene: 20. Per the germline V gene, CDR1 is ENHRY and CDR2 is SYGVKD. The CDR3 spans 18 residues. The CDR3 region has the DNA TGTGCCATCAGAGGGAGGGGCGAGACAGGGGGCGATGCAGGTGGCTACACCTTC. Protein: CAIRGRGETGGDAGGYTF.

The chain uses TRBV7-2 and TRBJ1-1, with a possible D match to TRBD1 (6 bases). This CDR3 comprises 16 residues. The germline CDR1 and CDR2 sequences are SGHTA and FQGNSA. The germline V and J ends were trimmed by 7 bases and 1 base, with 19 bases remaining between them. The CDR3 nucleotides are TGTGCCAGCACCCTAGGGGGGGTAGGCTGGAACACTGAAGCTTTCTTT. It encodes CASTLGGVGWNTEAFF. The full variable domain, completed using reference TRBV7-2 and TRBJ1-1, is GAGVSQSPSNKVTEKGKDVELRCDPISGHTALYWYRQSLGQGLEFLIYFQGNSAPDKSGLPSDRFSAERTGGSVSTLTIQRTQQEDSAVYLCASTLGGVGWNTEAFFGQGTRLTVV.

CDR3 bases: TGTGCCAGCAGCCAGAGAGGACAGAGCTCCTATAATTCACCCCTCCACTTT. It yields the protein CASSQRGQSSYNSPLHF. This chain links TRBV3-1 (or the pseudogene TRBV3-2) with TRBJ1-6; possible D gene TRBD1, 6 bases. CDR1 LGHDT and CDR2 YNNKEL come from the germline V gene (reference sequence). The CDR3 sequence is 17 residues long. Trimming removed 3 bases from V and 0 bases from J, with 12 bases in between.

The gene calls are TRBV3-1 (or the pseudogene TRBV3-2) and TRBJ1-5; 8 bases align to TRBD1. Looked up from germline, CDR1 is LGHDT and CDR2 is YNNKEL (reference sequence). The V gene end was trimmed by 5 bases and the J gene end by 5 bases; junction bases not matched to a gene: 8. The CDR3 totals 15 residues. CDR3 protein: CASSIGTGSDQPQHF. CDR3 sequence (DNA): TGTGCCAGCAGCATCGGGACAGGATCGGATCAGCCCCAGCATTTT.

The chain is built from TRBV7-9 and TRBJ2-5; unclear D gene. The ends were cut back, 2 bases at V and 1 base at J, with 11 bases in the middle. This CDR3 spans 15 amino acids. Per the germline V gene, CDR1 is SEHNR and CDR2 is FQNEAQ (reference sequence). The CDR3 coding sequence is TGTGCCAGCAGCTTATATGGCCTGGCCCAAGAGACCCAGTACTTC. The encoded protein is CASSLYGLAQETQYF. Variable domain in full (rest from reference TRBV7-9 and TRBJ2-5): DTGVSQNPRHKITKRGQNVTFRCDPISEHNRLYWYRQTLGQGPEFLTYFQNEAQLEKSRLLSDRFSAERPKGSFSTLEIQRTEQGDSAMYLCASSLYGLAQETQYFGPGTRLLVL.

This chain joins TRBV7-2 and TRBJ2-7, with D perhaps TRBD1 (6 bases). The V end lost 4 bases, the J end lost 2 bases, and 12 bases lay between the germline ends. The CDR3 totals 14 residues. Germline V CDR1 and CDR2: SGHTA, FQGNSA. The CDR3 DNA reads as TGTGCCAGCAGCTACGGACAGTCCCCCTACGAGCAGTACTTC. It is translated as CASSYGQSPYEQYF.

J is TRBJ2-4 and V is TRBV7-2, with D possibly being TRBD2 (6 bases). The CDR3 is made up of 15 amino acids. V dropped 1 base and J dropped 5 bases, with 12 bases sitting between them. Germline V CDR1 and CDR2: SGHTA, FQGNSA. Here the CDR3 DNA reads TGTGCCAGCAGCTTAGAGGGGACTCCACAAAACATTCAGTACTTC. It specifies CASSLEGTPQNIQYF.

V usage is TRBV9 and J usage is TRBJ2-3; D is possibly TRBD2 (6 bases). The V gene's germline CDR1 is SGDLS and CDR2 YYNGEE. The CDR3 covers 16 residues. The germline V and J ends were trimmed by 3 bases and 7 bases, with 21 bases remaining between them. Here the CDR3 DNA reads TGTGCCAGCAGCGCCGGGACTGGAACCCTGGGTTATACGCAGTATTTT. It is translated as CASSAGTGTLGYTQYF.

The chain employs TRBV9 and TRBJ1-5; tentative D call: TRBD1 (5 bases). Germline V gene lookup returns CDR1 SGDLS and CDR2 YYNGEE. This CDR3 comprises 14 residues. V was clipped by 0 bases and J by 3 bases, with 7 bases between them. Here the CDR3 DNA reads TGTGCCAGCAGCGTAGGGACATCCAATCAGCCCCAGCATTTT. Its protein product is CASSVGTSNQPQHF. Based on the CDR3 plus reference TRBV9 and TRBJ1-5, the full variable domain is DSGVTQTPKHLITATGQRVTLRCSPRSGDLSVYWYQQSLDQGLQFLIQYYNGEERAKGNILERFSAQQFPDLHSELNLSSLELGDSALYFCASSVGTSNQPQHFGDGTRLSIL.

The rearrangement uses TRBV19 and TRBJ2-3; tentatively, D is TRBD1 (6 bases). CDR1 and CDR2 (germline): LNHDA, SQIVND (reference sequence). Trimming took 6 bases from V and 5 from J, leaving 21 bases between them. The CDR3 has 16 amino acids. CDR3: CASRPRRAGERDTQYF. The CDR3 nucleotides are TGTGCCAGTAGACCCCGGCGGGCAGGGGAACGAGATACGCAGTATTTT.

The chain combines TRBV19 with TRBJ2-7; D gene unclear. The CDR3 runs 15 residues. Germline V gene data show CDR1 as LNHDA and CDR2 as SQIVND (reference sequence). Trimming shortened V by 2 bases and J by 2 bases, and 13 bases separated the two germline ends. The CDR3 DNA sequence: TGTGCCAGTAGTATATTCGGCGGCGGAGCCTACGAGCAGTACTTC. This translates into CASSIFGGGAYEQYF.

V is TRBV19 and J is TRBJ2-7; D is unresolved. The CDR3 sequence is 12 residues long. V shed 2 bases and J shed 3 bases, with 5 bases lying between them. CDR1 and CDR2 from the germline V gene are LNHDA and SQIVND (reference sequence). CDR3 DNA sequence: TGTGCCAGTAGTATACCTCACTACGAGCAGTACTTC. Amino acid sequence: CASSIPHYEQYF.

The chain has TRBV19 and TRBJ2-3; TRBD2 matches 8 bases. Germline V gives CDR1 LNHDA, CDR2 SQIVND (reference sequence). V lost 6 bases and J lost 6; bases outside the gene matches: 11. The CDR3 spans 15 residues. In nucleotides, the CDR3 is TGTGCCAGTAGCCCCATCGAGGGACTAGTCGATACGCAGTATTTT. Residues: CASSPIEGLVDTQYF.

This clone was picked up one time. The gene calls are TRBV7-9 and TRBJ2-1, with 9 nucleotides matching TRBD2. CDR1 SEHNR and CDR2 FQNEAQ come from the germline V gene (reference sequence). The CDR3 length is 18 residues. After removal of 1 base from V and 6 bases from J, the junction contained 13 bases not matched to a gene. The CDR3 bases are TGTGCCAGCAGCTTAGGGCTCGGTAGGCGGGAGGGTTCCAATGAGCAGTTCTTC. Encoded protein: CASSLGLGRREGSNEQFF.

The V and J genes are TRBV29-1 and TRBJ2-7; a weak D match, TRBD2 (6 bases). Trimming left V 7 bases short and J 3 bases short, with 16 bases between. This CDR3 is built from 13 residues. The V gene's germline CDR1 is SQVTM and CDR2 ANQGSEA. CDR3 loop: CSAGGGFGYEQYF. Here the CDR3 DNA reads TGCAGCGCCGGTGGAGGGTTCGGCTACGAGCAGTACTTC.

The chain uses TRBV10-3 and TRBJ1-5; the D gene is possibly TRBD1 (5 bases). CDR1 and CDR2 from the germline V gene are ENHRY and SYGVKD. The CDR3 consists of 14 residues. Between the trimmed V and J ends, which lost 0 bases and 7 bases, there was a span of 10 bases. The CDR3 protein is CAISESQGDQPQHF. In DNA form, the CDR3 reads TGTGCCATCAGTGAGTCTCAAGGGGACCAGCCCCAGCATTTT.

This rearrangement joins TRBV7-9 to TRBJ1-3; D might be TRBD1 (6 bases). The CDR3 loop spans 14 amino acids. The germline V and J ends were trimmed by 5 bases and 2 bases, with 10 bases remaining between them. Germline V CDR1 and CDR2: SEHNR, FQNEAQ (reference sequence). This CDR3 is CASSQGLAGNTIYF. The CDR3 region has the DNA TGTGCCAGCAGCCAGGGGTTGGCTGGAAACACCATATATTTT.

This rearrangement joins TRBV27 to TRBJ2-7, with 7 positions matching TRBD2. Unmatched junction bases numbered 13, after V lost 6 bases and J lost 5 bases. Germline assignment: CDR1 MNHEY and CDR2 SMNVEV (reference sequence). The length of the CDR3 is 15 residues. The CDR3 DNA sequence: TGTGCCAGCAGCCGCGTCGGGCGGGAGAACCACGAGCAGTACTTC. It codes for CASSRVGRENHEQYF.

The CDR3 DNA reads as TGTGCCAGCAGTTTGGAGAGTAGTGGGGTGTTCTTC. Amino acid sequence: CASSLESSGVFF. The chain uses TRBV28 and TRBJ2-1; no definite D call. Trimming shortened V by 3 bases and J by 15 bases, and 15 bases separated the two germline ends. The V gene's germline CDR1 is MDHEN and CDR2 SYDVKM. The CDR3 is 12 amino acids.

The genes are TRBV16 and TRBJ1-2; D is possibly TRBD1 (6 bases). The CDR3 is made up of 13 amino acids. Germline V gene lookup returns CDR1 KGHSY and CDR2 FQNENV. V was pared by 3 bases and J by 3 bases, with 8 bases between. The CDR3 loop reads CASSQGADYGYTF. The CDR3, as DNA: TGTGCCAGCAGCCAGGGGGCAGACTATGGCTACACCTTC.